This TCR beta chain appears in the sequencing data of a study of blood T cell repertoires in COVID-19. Study context: Researchers got acute and convalescent COVID-19 samples from the United States, Italy and Spain.

The germline CDR1 and CDR2 sequences are SGHTA and FQGNSA. The V gene end was trimmed by 7 bases and the J gene end by 8 bases; junction bases not matched to a gene: 8. This CDR3 region has 13 residues. Everyone who took part was 18 to 89 years old, and they came from about two dozen US areas. Per the authors' pipeline: Cell counts per sample came from amplifying reference gene primers. Sequencing used immunoSEQ multiplex PCR; TCRdb keeps in-frame clones, though not all of them. The DNA gave D and trimming, while V, J and clone size come from that table. The sample holds around 170,000 clones, 70% to 85% seen once.

The receptor comes from a man aged 45-60 years who had recovered from COVID-19. Sequenced sample: PBMCs or T cells enriched from blood (not recorded which). The rearrangement joins TRBV7-2 to TRBJ1-2, with 9 nucleotides matching TRBD1. CDR3: CASTPGQGLGYTF. In nucleotides, the CDR3 is TGTGCCAGCACCCCGGGACAGGGTTTAGGCTACACCTTC.